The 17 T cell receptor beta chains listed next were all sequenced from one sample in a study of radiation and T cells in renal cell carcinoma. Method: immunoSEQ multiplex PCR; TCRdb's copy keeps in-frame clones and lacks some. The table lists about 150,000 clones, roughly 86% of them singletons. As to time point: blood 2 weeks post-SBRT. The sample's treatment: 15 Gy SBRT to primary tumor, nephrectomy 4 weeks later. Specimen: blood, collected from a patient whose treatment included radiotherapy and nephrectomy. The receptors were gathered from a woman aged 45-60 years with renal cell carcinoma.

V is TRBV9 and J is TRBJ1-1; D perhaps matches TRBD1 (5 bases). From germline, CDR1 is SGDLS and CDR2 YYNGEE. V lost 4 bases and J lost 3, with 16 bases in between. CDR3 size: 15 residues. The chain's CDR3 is CASSRIRQSHTEAFF. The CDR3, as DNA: TGTGCCAGCAGCAGGATCCGACAGTCACACACTGAAGCTTTCTTT.

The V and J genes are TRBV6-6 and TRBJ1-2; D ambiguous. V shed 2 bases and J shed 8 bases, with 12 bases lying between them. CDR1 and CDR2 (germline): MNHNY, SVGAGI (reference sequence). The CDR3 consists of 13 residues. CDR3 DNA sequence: TGTGCCAGCAGTTACGACGGGTTGGGAGGCTACACCTTC. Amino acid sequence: CASSYDGLGGYTF.

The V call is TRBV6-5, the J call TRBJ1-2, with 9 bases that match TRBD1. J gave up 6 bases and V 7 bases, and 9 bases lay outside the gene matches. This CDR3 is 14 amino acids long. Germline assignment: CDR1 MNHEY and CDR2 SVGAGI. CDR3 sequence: CASKRTGERNGYTF. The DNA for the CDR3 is TGTGCCAGCAAGAGGACAGGGGAGAGAAATGGCTACACCTTC.

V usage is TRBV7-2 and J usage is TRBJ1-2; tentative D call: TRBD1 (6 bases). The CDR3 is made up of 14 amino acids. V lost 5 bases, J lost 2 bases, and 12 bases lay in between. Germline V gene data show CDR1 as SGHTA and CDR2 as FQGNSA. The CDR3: CASSPRGGNYGYTF. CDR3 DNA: TGTGCCAGCAGCCCTAGGGGGGGGAACTATGGCTACACCTTC.

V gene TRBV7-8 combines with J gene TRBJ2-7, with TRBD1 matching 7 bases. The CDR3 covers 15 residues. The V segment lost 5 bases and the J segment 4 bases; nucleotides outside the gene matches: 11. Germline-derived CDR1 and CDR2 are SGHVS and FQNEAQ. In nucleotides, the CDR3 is TGTGCCAGCAGCGCAAGACAGGGTCACTTGTACGAGCAGTACTTC. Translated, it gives CASSARQGHLYEQYF.

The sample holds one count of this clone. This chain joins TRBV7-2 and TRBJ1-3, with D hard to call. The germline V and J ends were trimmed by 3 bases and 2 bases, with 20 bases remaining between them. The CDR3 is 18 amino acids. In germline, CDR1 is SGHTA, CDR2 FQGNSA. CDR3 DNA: TGTGCCAGCAGCTTTCGGAGTAGCATCCGGGCTACTGGAAACACCATATATTTT. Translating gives CASSFRSSIRATGNTIYF. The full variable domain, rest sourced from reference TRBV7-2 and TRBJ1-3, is GAGVSQSPSNKVTEKGKDVELRCDPISGHTALYWYRQSLGQGLEFLIYFQGNSAPDKSGLPSDRFSAERTGGSVSTLTIQRTQQEDSAVYLCASSFRSSIRATGNTIYFGEGSWLTVV.

The CDR3 loop is CASSQMLAYEQFF. The CDR3 coding sequence is TGCGCCAGCAGCCAGATGTTAGCCTATGAGCAGTTCTTC. The chain links TRBV4-1 to TRBJ2-1; D uncertain. The V gene lost 3 bases and the J gene lost 8 bases, with 11 bases spanning the gap. Germline V gene lookup returns CDR1 MGHRA and CDR2 YSYEKL. This CDR3 contains 13 residues.

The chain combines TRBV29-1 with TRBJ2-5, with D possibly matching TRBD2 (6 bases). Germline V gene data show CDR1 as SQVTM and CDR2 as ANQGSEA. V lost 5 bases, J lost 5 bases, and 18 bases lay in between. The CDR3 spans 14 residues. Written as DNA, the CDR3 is TGCAGCGTTTTAAGAGGCTGGGAGGAGGAGACCCAGTACTTC. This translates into CSVLRGWEEETQYF.

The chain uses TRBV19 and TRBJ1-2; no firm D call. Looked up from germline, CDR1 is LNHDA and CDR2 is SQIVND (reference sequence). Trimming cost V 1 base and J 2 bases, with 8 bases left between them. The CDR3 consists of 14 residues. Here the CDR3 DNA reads TGTGCCAGTAGTATAGGACCGTTGAACTATGGCTACACCTTC. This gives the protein CASSIGPLNYGYTF.

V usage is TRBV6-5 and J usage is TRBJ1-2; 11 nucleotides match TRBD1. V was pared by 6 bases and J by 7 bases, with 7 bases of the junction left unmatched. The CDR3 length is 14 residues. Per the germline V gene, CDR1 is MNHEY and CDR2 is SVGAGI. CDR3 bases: TGTGCCAGCAGAGACCCCGGGACAGGGGGTGGCTACACCTTC. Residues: CASRDPGTGGGYTF.

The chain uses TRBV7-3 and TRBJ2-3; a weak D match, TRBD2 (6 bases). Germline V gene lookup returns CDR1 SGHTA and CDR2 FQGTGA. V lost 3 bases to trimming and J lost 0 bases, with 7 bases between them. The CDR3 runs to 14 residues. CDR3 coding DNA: TGTGCCAGCAGCTTCGGGGGTAGCACAGATACGCAGTATTTT. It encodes CASSFGGSTDTQYF.

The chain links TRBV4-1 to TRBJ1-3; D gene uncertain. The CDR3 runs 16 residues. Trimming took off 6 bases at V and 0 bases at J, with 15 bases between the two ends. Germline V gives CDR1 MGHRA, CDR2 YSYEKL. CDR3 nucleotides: TGCGCCAGCAGAGACGGAGGCTGGAGCTCTGGAAACACCATATATTTT. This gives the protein CASRDGGWSSGNTIYF.

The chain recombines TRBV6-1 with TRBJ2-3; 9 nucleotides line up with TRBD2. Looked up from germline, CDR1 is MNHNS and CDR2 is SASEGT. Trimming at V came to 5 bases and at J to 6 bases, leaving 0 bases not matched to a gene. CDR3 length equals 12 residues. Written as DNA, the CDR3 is TGTGCCAGCAGTAGCGGGGGGGATACGCAGTATTTT. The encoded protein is CASSSGGDTQYF.

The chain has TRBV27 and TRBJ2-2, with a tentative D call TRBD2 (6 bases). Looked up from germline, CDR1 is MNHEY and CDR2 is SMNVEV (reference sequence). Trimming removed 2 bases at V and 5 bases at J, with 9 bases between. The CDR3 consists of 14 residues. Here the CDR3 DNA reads TGTGCCAGCAGTTTAGGAGGGCGGACCGGGGAGCTGTTTTTT. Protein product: CASSLGGRTGELFF.

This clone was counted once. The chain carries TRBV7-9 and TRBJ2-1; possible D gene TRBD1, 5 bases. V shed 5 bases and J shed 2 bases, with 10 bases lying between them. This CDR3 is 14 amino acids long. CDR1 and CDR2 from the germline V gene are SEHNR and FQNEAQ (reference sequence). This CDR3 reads CASSPDNTYNEQFF. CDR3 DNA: TGTGCCAGCAGCCCGGACAACACCTACAATGAGCAGTTCTTC.

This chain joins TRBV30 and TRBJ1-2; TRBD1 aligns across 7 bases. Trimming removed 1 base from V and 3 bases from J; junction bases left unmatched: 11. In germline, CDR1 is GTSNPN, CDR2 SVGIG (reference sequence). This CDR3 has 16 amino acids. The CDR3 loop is CAWSALPTGRDYGYTF. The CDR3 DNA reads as TGTGCCTGGAGTGCCTTGCCGACAGGGCGAGACTATGGCTACACCTTC. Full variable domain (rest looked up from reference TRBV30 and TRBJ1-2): SQTIHQWPATLVQPVGSPLSLECTVEGTSNPNLYWYRQAAGRGLQLLFYSVGIGQISSEVPQNLSASRPQDRQFILSSKKLLLSDSGFYLCAWSALPTGRDYGYTFGSGTRLTVV.

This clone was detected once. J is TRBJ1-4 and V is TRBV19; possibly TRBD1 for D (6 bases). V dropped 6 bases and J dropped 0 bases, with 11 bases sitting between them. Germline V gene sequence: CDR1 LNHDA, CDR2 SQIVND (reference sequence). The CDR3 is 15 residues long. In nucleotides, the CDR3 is TGTGCCAGTAGCGAGGGGGGGGCAACTAATGAAAAACTGTTTTTT. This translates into CASSEGGATNEKLFF. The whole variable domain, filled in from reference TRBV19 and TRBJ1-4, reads DGGITQSPKYLFRKEGQNVTLSCEQNLNHDAMYWYRQDPGQGLRLIYYSQIVNDFQKGDIAEGYSVSREKKESFPLTVTSAQKNPTAFYLCASSEGGATNEKLFFGSGTQLSVL.